These T cell receptor beta chains were read from a single sample in a study of blood T cell repertoires in COVID-19. Profiling relied on immunoSEQ multiplex PCR, and the TCRdb table lists in-frame clones only, not all of them. The sample records a few hundred thousand clones, around 84% being singletons. Sequenced sample: peripheral blood. These receptors all come from a woman in her seventies with active or convalescent COVID-19. CDR3s include the opening cysteine and the closing phenylalanine or tryptophan. Each record gives: D gene, V gene, J gene, clone size, CDR3 protein, CDR3 DNA. D genes are given only for firm matches. Expanded clones get a size class; other rows say once, few or many, or leave the size out.

d_call: NA; v_call: TRBV24-1; j_call: TRBJ1-1; clone_size: NA; cdr3_aa: CATSGRNTEAFF; cdr3_nt: TGTGCCACCAGTGGTAGGAACACTGAAGCTTTCTTT
d_call: NA; v_call: TRBV7-9; j_call: TRBJ2-3; clone_size: NA; cdr3_aa: CASSQSTDTQYF; cdr3_nt: TGTGCCAGCAGCCAGTCCACAGATACGCAGTATTTT
d_call: TRBD1; v_call: TRBV7-9; j_call: TRBJ1-5; clone_size: NA; cdr3_aa: CASSLVGTGNQPQHF; cdr3_nt: TGTGCCAGCAGCTTAGTTGGGACAGGGAATCAGCCCCAGCATTTT
d_call: NA; v_call: TRBV2; j_call: TRBJ2-2; clone_size: NA; cdr3_aa: CASRWTVGDGELFF; cdr3_nt: TGTGCCAGCAGATGGACAGTGGGGGACGGGGAGCTGTTTTTT
d_call: NA; v_call: TRBV6-5; j_call: TRBJ1-2; clone_size: few; cdr3_aa: CASSRGVGGYNGYTF; cdr3_nt: TGTGCCAGCAGCCGCGGGGTCGGGGGTTATAATGGCTACACCTTC
d_call: NA; v_call: TRBV24-1; j_call: TRBJ2-2; clone_size: NA; cdr3_aa: CATSQVSGELFF; cdr3_nt: TGTGCCACCTCCCAAGTTAGCGGGGAGCTGTTTTTT
d_call: TRBD1; v_call: TRBV9; j_call: TRBJ2-1; clone_size: NA; cdr3_aa: CASSVGSGGSYNEQFF; cdr3_nt: TGTGCCAGCAGCGTAGGATCAGGGGGCTCCTACAATGAGCAGTTCTTC
d_call: TRBD1; v_call: TRBV27; j_call: TRBJ1-2; clone_size: NA; cdr3_aa: CASSSYNRGGIYGYTF; cdr3_nt: TGTGCCAGCAGTTCTTATAACAGGGGGGGGATCTATGGCTACACCTTC
d_call: NA; v_call: TRBV18; j_call: TRBJ2-1; clone_size: NA; cdr3_aa: CASSPRDRSYNEQFF; cdr3_nt: TGTGCCAGCTCACCCAGAGACAGGAGCTACAATGAGCAGTTCTTC
d_call: NA; v_call: TRBV11-3; j_call: TRBJ2-7; clone_size: NA; cdr3_aa: CASSIGSTYEQYF; cdr3_nt: TGTGCCAGCAGCATCGGGTCTACCTACGAGCAGTACTTC
d_call: NA; v_call: TRBV7-9; j_call: TRBJ1-5; clone_size: NA; cdr3_aa: CATGQDDQPQHF; cdr3_nt: TGTGCCACCGGACAAGACGATCAGCCCCAGCATTTT
d_call: TRBD1; v_call: TRBV7-9; j_call: TRBJ2-2; clone_size: NA; cdr3_aa: CASTGQGKTGELFF; cdr3_nt: TGTGCCAGCACCGGACAGGGGAAAACCGGGGAGCTGTTTTTT
d_call: TRBD2; v_call: TRBV2; j_call: TRBJ2-3; clone_size: once; cdr3_aa: CASRKAGLSTDTQYF; cdr3_nt: TGTGCCAGCAGGAAAGCGGGGCTTAGCACAGATACGCAGTATTTT
d_call: TRBD2; v_call: TRBV5-8; j_call: TRBJ2-1; clone_size: NA; cdr3_aa: CASSRAGGLHNEQFF; cdr3_nt: TGTGCCAGCAGTCGAGCGGGGGGCCTTCACAATGAGCAGTTCTTC
d_call: NA; v_call: TRBV5-4; j_call: TRBJ1-5; clone_size: NA; cdr3_aa: CASSSAVSNQPQHF; cdr3_nt: TGTGCCAGCAGCTCCGCGGTGAGCAATCAGCCCCAGCATTTT
d_call: NA; v_call: TRBV15; j_call: TRBJ2-5; clone_size: once; cdr3_aa: CATSRDLAGETQYF; cdr3_nt: TGTGCCACCAGCAGAGATCTGGCGGGGGAGACCCAGTACTTC
d_call: NA; v_call: TRBV27; j_call: TRBJ1-1; clone_size: NA; cdr3_aa: CASGKEMNTEAFF; cdr3_nt: TGTGCCAGCGGCAAGGAGATGAACACTGAAGCTTTCTTT
d_call: NA; v_call: TRBV10-1; j_call: TRBJ2-3; clone_size: NA; cdr3_aa: CASSDTGRGDTQYF; cdr3_nt: TGCGCCAGCAGTGACACGGGGAGAGGAGATACGCAGTATTTT
d_call: TRBD1; v_call: TRBV7-2; j_call: TRBJ2-3; clone_size: NA; cdr3_aa: CASSFTGTVTDTQYF; cdr3_nt: TGTGCCAGCAGCTTTACCGGGACAGTAACAGATACGCAGTATTTT
d_call: TRBD2; v_call: TRBV4-3; j_call: TRBJ2-1; clone_size: NA; cdr3_aa: CASSQEGGGSSYNEQFF; cdr3_nt: TGCGCCAGCAGCCAAGAGGGCGGGGGGAGCTCCTACAATGAGCAGTTCTTC
d_call: NA; v_call: TRBV6-5; j_call: TRBJ2-2; clone_size: NA; cdr3_aa: CASSPGWGRTGELFF; cdr3_nt: TGTGCCAGCAGTCCAGGTTGGGGGCGCACCGGGGAGCTGTTTTTT
d_call: TRBD1; v_call: TRBV6-2/TRBV6-3; j_call: TRBJ1-2; clone_size: NA; cdr3_aa: CASSSDRTYGYTF; cdr3_nt: TGTGCCAGCAGCTCGGACAGGACCTATGGCTACACCTTC
d_call: NA; v_call: TRBV5-4; j_call: TRBJ2-5; clone_size: NA; cdr3_aa: CASSLVQRETQYF; cdr3_nt: TGTGCCAGCAGCTTAGTACAACGAGAGACCCAGTACTTC
d_call: TRBD2; v_call: TRBV6-5; j_call: TRBJ2-5; clone_size: NA; cdr3_aa: CASSPGTSGVTQYF; cdr3_nt: TGTGCCAGCAGCCCCGGGACTAGCGGTGTGACCCAGTACTTC
d_call: TRBD1; v_call: TRBV6-5; j_call: TRBJ1-2; clone_size: once; cdr3_aa: CASGGQGGWGYTF; cdr3_nt: TGTGCCAGCGGCGGACAGGGGGGTTGGGGCTACACCTTC
d_call: NA; v_call: TRBV3-1/TRBV3-2; j_call: TRBJ2-1; clone_size: NA; cdr3_aa: CASGRMDEQFF; cdr3_nt: TGTGCCAGCGGCAGGATGGATGAGCAGTTCTTC
d_call: NA; v_call: TRBV12-3/TRBV12-4; j_call: TRBJ2-3; clone_size: NA; cdr3_aa: CASSGTGYTQYF; cdr3_nt: TGTGCCAGCAGTGGCACCGGGTATACGCAGTATTTT
d_call: TRBD1; v_call: TRBV5-4; j_call: TRBJ2-7; clone_size: NA; cdr3_aa: CASSLAGGDILYEQYF; cdr3_nt: TGTGCCAGCAGCTTGGCAGGGGGCGATATACTGTACGAGCAGTACTTC
d_call: NA; v_call: TRBV4-1; j_call: TRBJ2-7; clone_size: NA; cdr3_aa: CASSQGAGFRTYEQYF; cdr3_nt: TGCGCCAGCAGCCAAGGGGCAGGGTTTCGGACCTACGAGCAGTACTTC
d_call: NA; v_call: TRBV7-2; j_call: TRBJ1-2; clone_size: NA; cdr3_aa: CASSRVPQGLNGYTF; cdr3_nt: TGTGCCAGCAGCAGAGTCCCTCAGGGGCTCAATGGCTACACCTTC
d_call: TRBD1; v_call: TRBV12-3/TRBV12-4; j_call: TRBJ2-7; clone_size: NA; cdr3_aa: CASSRTGAYEQYF; cdr3_nt: TGTGCCAGCAGTCGCACAGGGGCCTACGAGCAGTACTTC
d_call: NA; v_call: TRBV10-3; j_call: TRBJ2-3; clone_size: NA; cdr3_aa: CAISRTNIQGGGTDTQYF; cdr3_nt: TGTGCCATCAGTAGGACAAACATTCAGGGAGGAGGCACAGATACGCAGTATTTT
d_call: TRBD1; v_call: TRBV27; j_call: TRBJ1-5; clone_size: NA; cdr3_aa: CASSPGTGSSQPQHF; cdr3_nt: TGTGCCAGCAGTCCCGGGACAGGGAGTAGTCAGCCCCAGCATTTT